This T cell receptor beta chain is drawn from a study of somatic mutations in cytotoxic T cells in rheumatoid arthritis. The CDR3 spans 15 residues. CDR1 and CDR2 (germline): MNHEY, SVGAGI. J lost 0 bases, V lost 6 bases, and 3 bases had no gene match. Repertoires were generated with immunoSEQ multiplex PCR, while TCRdb's copy carries only in-frame clones and drops some. The table records fewer than 20,000 clones, almost 85% of them present only once. This rearrangement joins TRBV6-5 to TRBJ2-1, with 9 bases identical to TRBD1. Material for sequencing was CD8+ T cells sorted from blood. The origin of this receptor is a woman in her forties or fifties with rheumatoid arthritis. The CDR3: CASSRTGASYNEQFF. CDR3 nucleotide sequence: TGTGCCAGCAGCCGGACAGGGGCCTCCTACAATGAGCAGTTCTTC.